These 24 T cell receptor beta chains were sequenced from one sample in a study of high-grade serous ovarian cancer treatment subgroups. Tumor samples were taken before definitive surgery or chemotherapy. Generated by immunoSEQ multiplex PCR, the TCRdb table keeps only in-frame clones and is missing some. Of several thousand clones listed, almost 70% are singletons. Sequenced material: tumor tissue. The origin of the receptors is a human donor with high-grade serous ovarian cancer.

The chain employs TRBV9 and TRBJ2-3; 9 bases line up with TRBD2. The V segment lost 0 bases and the J segment 4 bases; nucleotides outside the gene matches: 3. Looked up from germline, CDR1 is SGDLS and CDR2 is YYNGEE. The CDR3 totals 15 residues. CDR3 region: CASSVVPSGADTQYF. CDR3 in DNA: TGTGCCAGCAGCGTAGTCCCTAGCGGGGCAGATACGCAGTATTTT.

The rearrangement joins TRBV9 to TRBJ1-1; 8 bases map to TRBD1. This CDR3 has 14 residues. V was pared by 3 bases and J by 4 bases, with 5 bases of the junction left unmatched. Germline V lookup: CDR1 SGDLS, CDR2 YYNGEE. The chain's CDR3 is CASSARGQGTEAFF. As DNA, the CDR3 is TGTGCCAGCAGCGCCAGGGGGCAAGGCACTGAAGCTTTCTTT.

The chain uses TRBV7-2 and TRBJ2-1; D gene ambiguous. The CDR3 is made up of 11 amino acids. Germline loops: CDR1 SGHTA, CDR2 FQGNSA. V dropped 4 bases and J dropped 7 bases, with 5 bases sitting between them. CDR3 in DNA: TGTGCCAGCAGCTCCCATAATGAGCAGTTCTTC. This encodes CASSSHNEQFF.

The chain uses TRBV19 and TRBJ2-1, with TRBD2 matching 11 bases. This CDR3 is built from 13 residues. CDR1 is LNHDA, CDR2 SQIVND, per germline (reference sequence). Unmatched junction bases numbered 2, after V lost 4 bases and J lost 9 bases. CDR3 loop: CASSSTSGGEQFF. The CDR3 DNA reads as TGTGCCAGTAGTAGTACTAGCGGGGGTGAGCAGTTCTTC.

This chain uses TRBV7-5 with TRBJ1-5. TRBV7-5 is deemed a pseudogene. The CDR3 has 14 amino acids. The CDR3 spells CARSLAFCNQPQHF. The CDR3 DNA reads as TGTGCCAGAAGCTTAGCTTTTTGTAATCAGCCCCAGCATTTT.

This chain connects TRBV10-3 to TRBJ2-3, with 8 bases aligning to TRBD2. V was pared by 2 bases and J by 14 bases, with 12 bases of the junction left unmatched. Germline assignment: CDR1 ENHRY and CDR2 SYGVKD. This CDR3 is built from 14 residues. CDR3 coding DNA: TGTGCCATCAGTGAGGGGACGGCGGGGGGACCCGCGTATTTT. Its translation is CAISEGTAGGPAYF.

This clone was picked up one time. V and J are TRBV5-8 and TRBJ2-5; D is unresolved. Germline CDR1 SGHTS, CDR2 YDEGEE. V gave up 7 bases and J gave up 5 bases, with 9 bases separating them. The CDR3 totals 11 residues. DNA for the CDR3: TGTGCCAGCGGGGTTTATGAGACCCAGTACTTC. Protein sequence: CASGVYETQYF.

This sequence joins TRBV9 and TRBJ2-2; TRBD1 matches at 8 bases. The CDR3 contains 16 residues. Germline V gives CDR1 SGDLS, CDR2 YYNGEE. Trimming cost V 2 bases and J 2 bases; bases outside gene matches: 5. The CDR3 spells CASSVLQGENTGELFF. Here the CDR3 DNA reads TGTGCCAGCAGCGTCCTACAGGGGGAAAACACCGGGGAGCTGTTTTTT.

V and J are TRBV5-1 and TRBJ1-2; 7 nucleotides agree with TRBD1. CDR1 is SGHRS, CDR2 YFSETQ, per germline. The CDR3 consists of 14 residues. With 4 bases clipped from V and 1 base from J, the junction kept 4 bases outside the gene matches. Here the CDR3 DNA reads TGCGCCAGCAGCCTAAGACAGGGTAACTATGGCTACACCTTC. It codes for CASSLRQGNYGYTF.

This clone was seen a few times. The chain is built from TRBV7-8 and TRBJ1-1; perhaps TRBD1 as D (6 bases). The V gene's germline CDR1 is SGHVS and CDR2 FQNEAQ. V shed 1 base and J shed 1 base, with 10 bases lying between them. This CDR3 spans 15 amino acids. CDR3 loop: CASSLGGGRNTEAFF. The CDR3 DNA sequence: TGTGCCAGCAGCTTAGGGGGGGGCCGGAACACTGAAGCTTTCTTT.

The V call is TRBV19, the J call TRBJ2-4, with D unresolved. Trimming left V 6 bases short and J 3 bases short, with 15 bases between. CDR1 LNHDA and CDR2 SQIVND come from the germline V gene (reference sequence). The CDR3 totals 15 residues. CDR3 DNA: TGTGCCAGTAGACCAGACACCACAAGCAAAAACATTCAGTACTTC. Its protein product is CASRPDTTSKNIQYF.

The chain couples TRBV7-3 to TRBJ2-1; 7 bases are a match to TRBD1. The CDR3 extends over 14 amino acids. The trim removed 5 bases at V and 2 bases at J, leaving 3 bases unmatched. CDR1 is SGHTA, CDR2 FQGTGA, per germline. The DNA for the CDR3 is TGTGCCAGCAGCCGTCAGGGGGCCTACAATGAGCAGTTCTTC. It yields the protein CASSRQGAYNEQFF.

This clone counts as medium-sized (0.01 to 0.1%). The J gene is TRBJ1-5, the V gene TRBV4-1; D is unclear. Trimming took off 1 base at V and 0 bases at J, with 19 bases between the two ends. This CDR3 is built from 19 residues. Germline V lookup: CDR1 MGHRA, CDR2 YSYEKL. The CDR3 spells CASSQAPGPLDHSNQPQHF. The CDR3 bases are TGCGCCAGCAGCCAAGCGCCGGGTCCACTCGATCATAGCAATCAGCCCCAGCATTTT.

DNA for the CDR3: TGCAGTGCTGCACAGGGTGGTGAAGCTTTCTTT. Translated, it gives CSAAQGGEAFF. The chain has TRBV20-1 and TRBJ1-1; the D gene is possibly TRBD1 (6 bases). The V end was cut by 5 bases, the J end by 7 bases, with 11 bases between. The CDR3 extends over 11 amino acids. Per germline, CDR1 DFQATT and CDR2 SNEGSKA (reference sequence).

The CDR3: CASSATEATEAFF. Written as DNA, the CDR3 is TGTGCCAGCAGTGCGACGGAAGCCACTGAAGCTTTCTTT. This chain joins TRBV6-4 and TRBJ1-1, with no clear D. The CDR3 contains 13 residues. In germline, CDR1 is MRHNA, CDR2 SNTAGT. Trimming shortened V by 4 bases and J by 4 bases, and 10 bases separated the two germline ends.

The chain's CDR3 is CASTSHAGGGYNEQFF. The CDR3 DNA reads as TGTGCCAGCACCTCACATGCCGGGGGGGGCTACAATGAGCAGTTCTTC. This chain connects TRBV27 to TRBJ2-1; 8 bases align to TRBD2. Germline lookup yields CDR1 MNHEY and CDR2 SMNVEV (reference sequence). J gave up 3 bases and V 7 bases, and 11 bases lay outside the gene matches. The length of the CDR3 is 16 residues.

The genes are TRBV7-9 and TRBJ2-3; 7 bases line up with TRBD1. The junction had 10 bases not matched to a gene; V was cut back by 5 bases and J by 5 bases. This CDR3 spans 15 amino acids. Germline V gene sequence: CDR1 SEHNR, CDR2 FQNEAQ (reference sequence). The CDR3 region is CASSLTNNRGDTQYF. The CDR3 DNA reads TGTGCCAGCAGCCTTACCAACAACAGGGGAGATACGCAGTATTTT.

V gene TRBV5-1 combines with J gene TRBJ1-1, with 7 bases matching TRBD1. The V gene's germline CDR1 is SGHRS and CDR2 YFSETQ. V lost 4 bases, J lost 11 bases, and 11 bases stayed unmatched. The CDR3 is made up of 13 amino acids. The CDR3 loop is CASSLDRAERAFF. The CDR3 DNA is TGCGCCAGCAGCCTCGACAGGGCTGAACGCGCTTTCTTT.

J is TRBJ1-4 and V is TRBV7-9, with 9 bases fitting TRBD1. V was pared by 5 bases and J by 7 bases, with 11 bases of the junction left unmatched. The germline V gene encodes CDR1 SEHNR and CDR2 FQNEAQ (reference sequence). The CDR3 is 16 amino acids. The CDR3 loop reads CASSAPLQGASEKLFF. CDR3 nucleotide sequence: TGTGCCAGCAGCGCCCCTTTACAGGGGGCGAGTGAAAAACTGTTTTTT.

V usage is TRBV9 and J usage is TRBJ2-1, with TRBD2 matching 10 bases. CDR3 length: 14 residues. The trim removed 4 bases at V and 3 bases at J, leaving 1 base unmatched. The germline CDR1 and CDR2 sequences are SGDLS and YYNGEE. The CDR3 spells CASSPSGSYNEQFF. CDR3 DNA sequence: TGTGCCAGCAGCCCTAGCGGGAGCTACAATGAGCAGTTCTTC.

This clone was recorded a few times. The chain links TRBV6-1 to TRBJ1-5; 9 nucleotides match TRBD1. After removal of 0 bases from V and 6 bases from J, the junction contained 3 bases not matched to a gene. The V gene's germline CDR1 is MNHNS and CDR2 SASEGT. The CDR3 contains 15 residues. CDR3 in amino acids: CASSEAYRGRQPQHF. The CDR3 DNA reads TGTGCCAGCAGTGAAGCATACAGGGGGCGTCAGCCCCAGCATTTT.

This chain connects TRBV5-4 to TRBJ1-1, with 7 bases lining up with TRBD1. V was pared by 3 bases and J by 5 bases, with 16 bases of the junction left unmatched. Germline lookup yields CDR1 SGHNT and CDR2 YYREEE (reference sequence). The CDR3 length is 17 residues. The CDR3 sequence: CASSSYPGEGAGTEAFF. Here the CDR3 DNA reads TGTGCCAGCAGCTCATATCCCGGGGAGGGGGCGGGTACTGAAGCTTTCTTT. Filled out from reference TRBV5-4 and TRBJ1-1, the complete variable domain reads ETGVTQSPTHLIKTRGQQVTLRCSSQSGHNTVSWYQQALGQGPQFIFQYYREEENGRGNFPPRFSGLQFPNYSSELNVNALELDDSALYLCASSSYPGEGAGTEAFFGQGTRLTVV.

The CDR3 loop is CASSSAQGPYEQYV. DNA for the CDR3: TGTGCCAGCAGTTCTGCCCAGGGCCCCTACGAGCAGTACGTC. This rearrangement joins TRBV6-5 to TRBJ2-7; perhaps TRBD1 as D (5 bases). V shed 4 bases and J shed 2 bases, with 12 bases lying between them. The germline V gene has CDR1 MNHEY and CDR2 SVGAGI. The CDR3 loop spans 14 amino acids.

V usage is TRBV7-2 and J usage is TRBJ1-4, with D uncertain. Germline loops: CDR1 SGHTA, CDR2 FQGNSA. The CDR3 spans 13 residues. V lost 5 bases, J lost 5 bases, and 9 bases lay in between. The CDR3 protein is CASSRTVNEKLFF. The CDR3 nucleotides are TGTGCCAGCAGCAGGACCGTGAATGAAAAACTGTTTTTT.